Following are 16 T cell receptor beta chains from one sample sequenced in a study of cytomegalovirus exposure and HLA in healthy donors. TCRdb's copy holds only in-frame clones and misses some; the assay was immunoSEQ multiplex PCR. The table includes about 68,000 clones, 91% detected once. The material sequenced was PBMCs. The source of these receptors is a man between 18 and 29 years old in good health and CMV-seronegative.

This rearrangement joins TRBV11-3 to TRBJ2-1, with TRBD2 as a possible D gene (5 bases). Trimming took 1 base from V and 7 from J, leaving 8 bases between them. CDR1 and CDR2 (germline): SGHNT, YENEEA. The CDR3 runs 13 residues. CDR3 loop: CASSLGAGNEQFF. In DNA, the CDR3 is TGTGCCAGCAGCTTAGGGGCGGGTAATGAGCAGTTCTTC.

V and J are TRBV28 and TRBJ1-5; no definite D call. Trimming left V 3 bases short and J 2 bases short, with 14 bases between. Per germline, CDR1 MDHEN and CDR2 SYDVKM. CDR3 length: 16 amino acids. The CDR3 here is CASSFQVTSRNQPQHF. CDR3 DNA sequence: TGTGCCAGCAGTTTCCAGGTGACATCTCGCAATCAGCCCCAGCATTTT.

The CDR3, as DNA: TGTGCCAGCAGTACTTTCCCGGAGGGGGGGCTGGGGGTAGTGTCCGAGCAGTACTTC. This sequence encodes CASSTFPEGGLGVVSEQYF. The chain carries TRBV28 and TRBJ2-7; possibly TRBD2 for D (7 bases). The length of the CDR3 is 19 residues. V shed 5 bases and J shed 6 bases, with 32 bases lying between them. CDR1 is MDHEN and CDR2 is SYDVKM in the germline V gene. Complete variable domain (other parts from reference TRBV28 and TRBJ2-7): DVKVTQSSRYLVKRTGEKVFLECVQDMDHENMFWYRQDPGLGLRLIYFSYDVKMKEKGDIPEGYSVSREKKERFSLILESASTNQTSMYLCASSTFPEGGLGVVSEQYFGPGTRLTVT.

The chain couples TRBV19 to TRBJ2-5; 11 bases match TRBD2. This CDR3 spans 16 amino acids. Trimming at V came to 1 base and at J to 5 bases, leaving 6 bases not matched to a gene. Germline CDR1 LNHDA, CDR2 SQIVND (reference sequence). The CDR3 region has the DNA TGTGCCAGTAGTATAGGGCTAGCGGGAGGTGGTGAGACCCAGTACTTC. It translates to CASSIGLAGGGETQYF.

The V call is TRBV10-3, the J call TRBJ2-7; TRBD2 aligns across 7 bases. J lost 4 bases, V lost 8 bases, and 11 bases had no gene match. Germline CDR1 is ENHRY and CDR2 is SYGVKD. There are 14 residues in the CDR3. The CDR3 coding sequence is TGTGCCATCTCAAGCCGGGGGGATTCGTACGAGCAGTACTTC. It yields the protein CAISSRGDSYEQYF.

The genes are TRBV7-2 and TRBJ2-5; a weak D match, TRBD1 (5 bases). V was shortened by 6 bases and J by 0 bases, with 11 bases between the two germline ends. Germline lookup yields CDR1 SGHTA and CDR2 FQGNSA. The CDR3 extends over 14 amino acids. In DNA, the CDR3 is TGTGCCAGCAGTTATGACAGCTACCAAGAGACCCAGTACTTC. This codes for CASSYDSYQETQYF.

V and J are TRBV11-1 and TRBJ2-3, with TRBD2 as a possible D gene (6 bases). The V gene lost 4 bases and the J gene lost 0 bases, with 11 bases spanning the gap. The CDR3 length is 15 residues. CDR1 and CDR2 from the germline V gene are SGHAT and FQDESV (reference sequence). The CDR3 region is CASSWDLTSTDTQYF. CDR3 in DNA: TGTGCCAGCAGCTGGGACTTAACCAGCACAGATACGCAGTATTTT.

The chain combines TRBV6-5 with TRBJ2-7; D unresolved. CDR3 length equals 15 residues. Per germline, CDR1 MNHEY and CDR2 SVGAGI. V shed 8 bases and J shed 5 bases, with 22 bases lying between them. CDR3 protein: CASSAPTGTQDEQYF. The CDR3, as DNA: TGTGCCAGCTCTGCCCCGACTGGAACCCAAGACGAGCAGTACTTC.

The gene calls are TRBV29-1 and TRBJ1-1; D uncertain. The germline V gene has CDR1 SQVTM and CDR2 ANQGSEA. The CDR3 spans 15 residues. Trimming removed 0 bases from V and 3 bases from J, with 14 bases in between. The CDR3 loop reads CSVEDRGRFYTEAFF. The CDR3 coding sequence is TGCAGCGTTGAAGATAGAGGAAGGTTTTACACTGAAGCTTTCTTT.

The V gene is TRBV7-9, the J gene TRBJ2-7; 9 bases are shared with TRBD1. With 7 bases clipped from V and 7 bases from J, the junction kept 11 bases outside the gene matches. Germline CDR1 is SEHNR and CDR2 is FQNEAQ (reference sequence). The length of the CDR3 is 14 residues. The CDR3 protein is CASIPRDRVEEQYF. CDR3 bases: TGTGCCAGCATCCCTCGGGACAGGGTGGAGGAGCAGTACTTC.

This chain links TRBV18 with TRBJ2-7; TRBD1 aligns across 11 bases. The CDR3 loop spans 15 amino acids. Trimming at V came to 3 bases and at J to 7 bases, leaving 8 bases not matched to a gene. CDR1 is KGHSH and CDR2 is LQKENI in the germline V gene. In DNA form, the CDR3 reads TGTGCCAGCTCACCCCTGGGACAGGGGGAGGGGGAGCAGTACTTC. As protein: CASSPLGQGEGEQYF.

The chain uses TRBV7-9 and TRBJ2-1, with TRBD2 matching over 7 bases. J was trimmed by 4 bases and V by 1 base; bases with no gene match: 7. There are 16 residues in the CDR3. Germline-derived CDR1 and CDR2 are SEHNR and FQNEAQ (reference sequence). In DNA form, the CDR3 reads TGTGCCAGCAGCTTAGTTGTAGCGGGCACTTACAATGAGCAGTTCTTC. Amino acid sequence: CASSLVVAGTYNEQFF.

J is TRBJ2-3 and V is TRBV19; 7 positions agree with TRBD2. Germline V gives CDR1 LNHDA, CDR2 SQIVND (reference sequence). This CDR3 has 15 amino acids. Losses at the gene ends were 4 bases for V and 2 bases for J; bases not matched to a gene: 6. Written as DNA, the CDR3 is TGTGCCAGTAGTAAGGGACTACAATTCACAGATACGCAGTATTTT. Its protein is CASSKGLQFTDTQYF. The variable domain in full, completed from reference TRBV19 and TRBJ2-3, reads DGGITQSPKYLFRKEGQNVTLSCEQNLNHDAMYWYRQDPGQGLRLIYYSQIVNDFQKGDIAEGYSVSREKKESFPLTVTSAQKNPTAFYLCASSKGLQFTDTQYFGPGTRLTVL.

The V and J genes are TRBV2 and TRBJ2-1, with D unclear. V shed 10 bases and J shed 5 bases, with 3 bases lying between them. Germline values: CDR1 SNHLY, CDR2 FYNNEI. The CDR3 extends over 9 amino acids. The CDR3 protein is CATNNEQFF. CDR3 DNA: TGTGCCACTAACAATGAGCAGTTCTTC. The whole variable domain, filled in from reference TRBV2 and TRBJ2-1, reads EPEVTQTPSHQVTQMGQEVILRCVPISNHLYFYWYRQILGQKVEFLVSFYNNEISEKSEIFDDQFSVERPDGSNFTLKIRSTKLEDSAMYFCATNNEQFFGPGTRLTVL.

This sequence joins TRBV28 and TRBJ1-2, with unresolved D. The length of the CDR3 is 12 residues. V lost 8 bases and J lost 6, with 13 bases in between. Looked up from germline, CDR1 is MDHEN and CDR2 is SYDVKM. The CDR3 loop reads CASEGSGDGYTF. The CDR3 nucleotides are TGTGCCAGCGAAGGGAGTGGTGATGGCTACACCTTC.

In nucleotides, the CDR3 is TGCAGCGCCCGGCGGGGGTCCACCGGGGAGCTGTTTTTT. Its protein is CSARRGSTGELFF. The chain carries TRBV29-1 and TRBJ2-2; 7 nucleotides agree with TRBD2. V trimming: 7 bases; J trimming: 4 bases; junction bases outside the gene matches: 6. This CDR3 contains 13 residues. Germline V gives CDR1 SQVTM, CDR2 ANQGSEA.